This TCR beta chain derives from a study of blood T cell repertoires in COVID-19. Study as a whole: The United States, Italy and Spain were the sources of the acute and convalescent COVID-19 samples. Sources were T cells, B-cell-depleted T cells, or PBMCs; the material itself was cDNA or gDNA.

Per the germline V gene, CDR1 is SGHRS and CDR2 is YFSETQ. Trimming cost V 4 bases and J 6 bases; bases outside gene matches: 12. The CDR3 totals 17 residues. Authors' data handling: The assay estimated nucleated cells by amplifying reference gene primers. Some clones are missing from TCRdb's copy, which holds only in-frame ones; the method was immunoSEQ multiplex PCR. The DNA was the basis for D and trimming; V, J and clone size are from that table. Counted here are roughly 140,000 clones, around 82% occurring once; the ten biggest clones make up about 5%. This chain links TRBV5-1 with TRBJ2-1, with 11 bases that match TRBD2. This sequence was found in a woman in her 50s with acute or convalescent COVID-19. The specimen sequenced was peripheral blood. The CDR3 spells CASSVGYTSGGTNEQFF. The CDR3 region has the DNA TGCGCCAGCAGCGTCGGATATACTAGCGGGGGCACCAATGAGCAGTTCTTC.